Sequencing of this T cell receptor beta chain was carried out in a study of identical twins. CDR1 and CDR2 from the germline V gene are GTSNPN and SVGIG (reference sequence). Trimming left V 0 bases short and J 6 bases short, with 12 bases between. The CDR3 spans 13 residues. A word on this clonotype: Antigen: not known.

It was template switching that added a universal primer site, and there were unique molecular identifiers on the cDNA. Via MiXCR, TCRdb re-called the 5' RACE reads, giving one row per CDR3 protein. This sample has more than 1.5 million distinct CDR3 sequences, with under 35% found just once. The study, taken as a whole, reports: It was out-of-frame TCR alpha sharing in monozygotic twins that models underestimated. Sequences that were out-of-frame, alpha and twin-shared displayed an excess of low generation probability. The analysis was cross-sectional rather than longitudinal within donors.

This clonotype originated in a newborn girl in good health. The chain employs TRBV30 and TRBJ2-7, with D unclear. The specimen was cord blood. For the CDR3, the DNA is TGTGCCTGGAGTGTAAAGCGCGCCGGCGAGCAGTACTTC. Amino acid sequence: CAWSVKRAGEQYF.